This T cell receptor (beta chain) was observed in a study of blood T cell repertoires in COVID-19. Overall study: Researchers got acute and convalescent COVID-19 samples from the United States, Italy and Spain. The analysed material was cDNA or gDNA that came from T cells, B-cell-depleted T cells, or PBMCs.

Under the authors' procedure: For nucleated cells, counts were estimated from reference gene primer amplification. Sequencing used immunoSEQ multiplex PCR; TCRdb keeps in-frame clones, though not all of them. V, J and clone size were drawn from that table, and D and trimming were deduced from the DNA. Here the sample spans 35,000 to 45,000 clones, about three quarters being singletons. The CDR3 loop spans 13 amino acids. Germline V CDR1 and CDR2: LNHDA, SQIVND (reference sequence). The ends were cut back, 5 bases at V and 12 bases at J, with 17 bases in the middle. This chain joins TRBV19 and TRBJ2-1; D is perhaps TRBD1 (6 bases). The clonotype was recovered from a man between 70 and 80 years old with active or convalescent COVID-19. Sequencing was performed on peripheral blood. The CDR3 DNA sequence: TGTGCCAGTAGTCCCGACCAGGGGTTGCGGCAGTTCTTC. This gives the protein CASSPDQGLRQFF.